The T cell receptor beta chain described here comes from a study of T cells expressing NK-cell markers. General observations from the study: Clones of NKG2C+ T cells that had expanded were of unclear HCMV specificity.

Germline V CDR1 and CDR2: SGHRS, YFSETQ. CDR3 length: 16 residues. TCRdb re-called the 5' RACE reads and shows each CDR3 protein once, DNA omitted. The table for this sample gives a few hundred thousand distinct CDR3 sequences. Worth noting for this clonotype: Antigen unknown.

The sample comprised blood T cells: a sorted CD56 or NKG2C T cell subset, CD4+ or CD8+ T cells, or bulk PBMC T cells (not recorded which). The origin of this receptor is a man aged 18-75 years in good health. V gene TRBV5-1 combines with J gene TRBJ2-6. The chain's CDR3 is CASSFPHNSGANVLTF.